The rows below give T cell receptor beta chains drawn from one sample of a study of Graves' ophthalmopathy and Graves' hyperthyroidism. TCRdb processed the multiplex PCR reads anew with MiXCR; each CDR3 protein has one entry. Among around 340,000 distinct CDR3 sequences listed, roughly 16% were seen once. Sequenced sample: peripheral blood. These receptor sequences come from an adult man with Graves' ophthalmopathy. Each CDR3 is given with its conserved first and last residue. Each record gives: V gene, J gene, CDR3 protein.

V: TRBV10-3
J: TRBJ2-5
CDR3: CAIGRNQETQYF

V: TRBV6-2/TRBV6-3
J: TRBJ1-1
CDR3: CASSYSTGFSEAFF

V: TRBV20-1
J: TRBJ2-2
CDR3: CSARVWSRVGDTGELFF

V: TRBV30
J: TRBJ2-2
CDR3: CAWSPRRGELFF

V: TRBV12-3/TRBV12-4
J: TRBJ1-2
CDR3: CASSFGTYGYTF

V: TRBV10-3
J: TRBJ1-1
CDR3: CAIREPNTEAFF

V: TRBV4-1
J: TRBJ2-1
CDR3: CASSRGASAYNEQFF

V: TRBV28
J: TRBJ1-5
CDR3: CASSHDGTGGRQPQHF

V: TRBV4-1
J: TRBJ2-7
CDR3: CASSQAGTGPYEQYF

V: TRBV6-1
J: TRBJ2-3
CDR3: CASGRALSTDTQYF

V: TRBV12-5
J: TRBJ2-4
CDR3: CASGLKGVAKNIQYF

V: TRBV5-1
J: TRBJ2-2
CDR3: CASSSTGTLNTGELFF

V: TRBV7-2
J: TRBJ2-5
CDR3: CASSFERGAQETQYF

V: TRBV28
J: TRBJ2-2
CDR3: CASSLMGRGLTGELFF

V: TRBV11-2
J: TRBJ2-2
CDR3: CASSFLSGGTGELFF

V: TRBV7-9
J: TRBJ1-2
CDR3: CASSLAGQGLDTF

V: TRBV6-1
J: TRBJ2-7
CDR3: CASSAQSNYEQYF

V: TRBV6-1
J: TRBJ1-2
CDR3: CASSAGQGYGYTF

V: TRBV20-1
J: TRBJ1-6
CDR3: CSASGEGTGSPLHF

V: TRBV3-1
J: TRBJ1-1
CDR3: CISSPRDHKRTEAFF

V: TRBV27
J: TRBJ2-5
CDR3: CASSFRGQGSPGGETQYF

V: TRBV6-1
J: TRBJ2-7
CDR3: CASRAEVSYEQYF

V: TRBV5-1
J: TRBJ2-7
CDR3: CASSLVATGHYKQYF

V: TRBV11-2
J: TRBJ1-5
CDR3: CASSLVQGARNQPQHF

V: TRBV12-3/TRBV12-4
J: TRBJ1-5
CDR3: CASSTTGNSNQPQHF

V: TRBV7-9
J: TRBJ2-5
CDR3: CASTASQGAGSETQYF

V: TRBV7-9
J: TRBJ1-1
CDR3: CASRASMGTEAFF

V: TRBV27
J: TRBJ1-3
CDR3: CATPWGAGNTIYF

V: TRBV9
J: TRBJ2-7
CDR3: CASSPRGQGAWEQYF

V: TRBV27
J: TRBJ1-5
CDR3: CASGYGQGGRQPQHF

V: TRBV9
J: TRBJ2-7
CDR3: CASSVAAEAYEQYF

V: TRBV10-3
J: TRBJ1-1
CDR3: CAISGLQWDTVNTEAFF

V: TRBV20-1
J: TRBJ2-7
CDR3: CSARDSDKGDEQYF

V: TRBV3-1
J: TRBJ1-2
CDR3: CASSQQGENYGYTF

V: TRBV7-3
J: TRBJ2-7
CDR3: CASSRERGRQYF

V: TRBV28
J: TRBJ1-2
CDR3: CASRDLRDRVKHTF

V: TRBV6-2/TRBV6-3
J: TRBJ1-5
CDR3: CASSYSQATDQPQHF

V: TRBV2
J: TRBJ2-7
CDR3: CASSVLAGVYEQYF

V: TRBV7-2
J: TRBJ2-7
CDR3: CASSLIAEQYF

V: TRBV20-1
J: TRBJ2-5
CDR3: CSAPGEAVASVSQETQYF

V: TRBV5-1
J: TRBJ2-7
CDR3: CASSLLGSSYEQYF

V: TRBV19
J: TRBJ1-5
CDR3: CASSIGRRDNQPQHF